This TCR beta chain originates from a study of PD-L1 blockade in urothelial cancer. V dropped 5 bases and J dropped 0; count of bases not matched to a gene: 4. The CDR3 spans 16 residues. CDR1 LNHDA and CDR2 SQIVND come from the germline V gene (reference sequence). Stated time point: peripheral blood 6 weeks after treatment start. Every PCR was spiked with synthetic TCR analog templates. TCRdb keeps only in-frame clones here, not all; method: immunoSEQ multiplex PCR. Of about 36,000 clones in the sample, approximately 88% were seen once. This sequence joins TRBV19 and TRBJ2-2, with 9 positions matching TRBD2. The sequence was obtained from a man aged 40-49 years with urothelial cancer. The sample consisted of PBMCs, taken around atezolizumab (anti-PD-L1) treatment. The DNA of the CDR3 is TGTGCCAGTAGTCTTTTAGCGGGAGCGAACACCGGGGAGCTGTTTTTT. The encoded protein is CASSLLAGANTGELFF. Variable domain in full (rest from reference TRBV19 and TRBJ2-2): DGGITQSPKYLFRKEGQNVTLSCEQNLNHDAMYWYRQDPGQGLRLIYYSQIVNDFQKGDIAEGYSVSREKKESFPLTVTSAQKNPTAFYLCASSLLAGANTGELFFGEGSRLTVL.